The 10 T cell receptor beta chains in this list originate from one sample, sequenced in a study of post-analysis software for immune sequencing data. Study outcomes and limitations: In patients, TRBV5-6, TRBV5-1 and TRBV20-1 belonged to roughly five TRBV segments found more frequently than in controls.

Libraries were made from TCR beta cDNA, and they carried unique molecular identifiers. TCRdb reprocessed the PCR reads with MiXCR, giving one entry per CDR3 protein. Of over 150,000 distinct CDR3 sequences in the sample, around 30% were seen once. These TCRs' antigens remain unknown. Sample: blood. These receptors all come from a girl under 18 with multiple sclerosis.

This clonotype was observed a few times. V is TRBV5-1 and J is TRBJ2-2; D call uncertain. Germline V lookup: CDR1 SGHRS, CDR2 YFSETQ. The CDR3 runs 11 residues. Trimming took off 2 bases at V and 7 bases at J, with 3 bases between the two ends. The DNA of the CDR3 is TGCGCCAGCAGCTTCATCGGGGAGCTGTTTTTT. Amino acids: CASSFIGELFF.

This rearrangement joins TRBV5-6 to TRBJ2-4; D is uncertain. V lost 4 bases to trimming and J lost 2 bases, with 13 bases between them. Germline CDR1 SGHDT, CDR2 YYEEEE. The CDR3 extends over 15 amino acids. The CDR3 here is CASSGGPSTKNIQYF. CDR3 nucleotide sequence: TGTGCCAGCAGCGGTGGACCTTCAACCAAAAACATTCAGTACTTC.

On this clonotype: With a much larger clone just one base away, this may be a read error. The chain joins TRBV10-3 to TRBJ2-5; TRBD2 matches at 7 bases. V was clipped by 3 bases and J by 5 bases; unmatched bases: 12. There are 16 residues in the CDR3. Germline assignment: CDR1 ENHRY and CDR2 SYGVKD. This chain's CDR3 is CAISEGTIGTGETQYF. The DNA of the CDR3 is TGTGCCATCAGTGAAGGGACTATCGGGACCGGGGAGACCCAGTACTTC.

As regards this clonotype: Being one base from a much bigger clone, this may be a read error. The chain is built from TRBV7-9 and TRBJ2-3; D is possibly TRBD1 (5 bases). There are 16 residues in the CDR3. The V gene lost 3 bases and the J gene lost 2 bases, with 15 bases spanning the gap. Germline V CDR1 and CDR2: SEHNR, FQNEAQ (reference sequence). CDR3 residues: CASSFEPRTTTDTQYF. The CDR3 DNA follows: TGTGCCAGCAGCTTTGAACCGCGGACAACCACAGATACGCAGTATTTT. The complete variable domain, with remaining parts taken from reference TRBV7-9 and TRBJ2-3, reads DTGVSQNPRHKITKRGQNVTFRCDPISEHNRLYWYRQTLGQGPEFLTYFQNEAQLEKSRLLSDRFSAERPKGSFSTLEIQRTEQGDSAMYLCASSFEPRTTTDTQYFGPGTRLTVL.

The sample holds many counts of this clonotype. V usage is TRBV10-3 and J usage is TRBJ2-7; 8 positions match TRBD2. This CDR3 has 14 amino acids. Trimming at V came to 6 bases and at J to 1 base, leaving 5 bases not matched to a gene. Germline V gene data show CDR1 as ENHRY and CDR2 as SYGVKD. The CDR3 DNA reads TGTGCCATCAGGGATAGCGGGACTTCCTACGAGCAGTACTTC. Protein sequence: CAIRDSGTSYEQYF.

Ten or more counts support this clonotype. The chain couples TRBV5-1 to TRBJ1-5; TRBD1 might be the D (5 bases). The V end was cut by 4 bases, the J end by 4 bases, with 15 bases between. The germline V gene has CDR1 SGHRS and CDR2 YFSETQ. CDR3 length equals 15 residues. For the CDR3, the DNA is TGCGCCAGCAGCCTAACCGGGACGGCTAATCAGCCCCAGCATTTT. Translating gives CASSLTGTANQPQHF.

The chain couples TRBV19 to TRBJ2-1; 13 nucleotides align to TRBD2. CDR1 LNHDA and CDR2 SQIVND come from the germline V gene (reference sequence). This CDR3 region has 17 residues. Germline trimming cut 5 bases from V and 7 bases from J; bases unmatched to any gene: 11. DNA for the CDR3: TGTGCCAGTAGTCGGACTAGCGGGAGAGACCCTGGGAATGAGCAGTTCTTC. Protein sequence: CASSRTSGRDPGNEQFF. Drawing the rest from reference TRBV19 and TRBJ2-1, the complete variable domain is DGGITQSPKYLFRKEGQNVTLSCEQNLNHDAMYWYRQDPGQGLRLIYYSQIVNDFQKGDIAEGYSVSREKKESFPLTVTSAQKNPTAFYLCASSRTSGRDPGNEQFFGPGTRLTVL.

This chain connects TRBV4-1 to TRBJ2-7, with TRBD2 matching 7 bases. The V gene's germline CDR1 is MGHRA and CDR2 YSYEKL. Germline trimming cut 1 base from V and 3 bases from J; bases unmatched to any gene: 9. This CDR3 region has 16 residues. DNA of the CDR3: TGCGCCAGCAGCCAAGGCGGGAGAAATAATTACTACGAGCAGTACTTC. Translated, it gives CASSQGGRNNYYEQYF.

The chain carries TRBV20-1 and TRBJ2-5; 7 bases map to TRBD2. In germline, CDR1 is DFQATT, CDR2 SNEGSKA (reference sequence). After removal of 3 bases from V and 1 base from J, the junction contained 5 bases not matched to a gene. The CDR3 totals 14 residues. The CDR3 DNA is TGCAGTGCTAGGTCCACTAGCGTCCAAGAGACCCAGTACTTC. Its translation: CSARSTSVQETQYF.

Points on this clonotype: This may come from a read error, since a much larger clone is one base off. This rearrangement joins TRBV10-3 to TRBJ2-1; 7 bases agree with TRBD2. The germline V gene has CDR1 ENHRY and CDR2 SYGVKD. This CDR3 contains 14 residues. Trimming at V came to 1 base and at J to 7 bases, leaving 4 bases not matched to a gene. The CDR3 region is CAISELLSGNEQFF. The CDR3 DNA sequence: TGTGCCATCAGTGAGTTGCTTAGCGGGAATGAGCAGTTCTTC.